The entry below gives a single TCR beta chain sequence along with its context. Its antigen is undetermined. The source of the sample is a study of shared clonotypes between healthy human individuals. Study-wide context: Used for every donor were three CD4 naive, three CD4 memory, two CD8 naive and one CD8 memory plate.

General study findings and limits: Genetic and exposure-history diversity was limited by the small donor number.

Assay execution took place at the deep level. This table comes from immunoSEQ multiplex PCR, and its TCRdb copy is limited to in-frame clones, with some not included. The sample shows approximately 2.5 million clones, around 90% of them seen only once. This clonotype originated in a young man in good health. The sequenced sample consisted of naive CD4+ T cells sorted from blood. Subset here: CD45RA+ positively selected.

The CDR3 here is CASSPTFGVPKNIQYF. In nucleotides, the CDR3 is TGCGCCAGCAGCCCAACATTCGGGGTACCCAAAAACATTCAGTACTTC. V and J are TRBV5-1 and TRBJ2-4, with D possibly TRBD2 on 5 matching bases. The CDR3 is 16 residues long. Germline CDR1 SGHRS, CDR2 YFSETQ. Between the trimmed V and J ends, which lost 4 bases and 2 bases, there was a span of 16 bases.